Each of the 16 T cell receptor beta chains below was sequenced from the same sample in a study of T cells in Graves' hyperthyroidism and ophthalmopathy. The investigators amplified TCR beta CDR3 regions from RNA transcripts. TCR CDR3 regions were first amplified by RT-PCR with HTBI primers. TCRdb analysed the multiplex PCR reads with MiXCR anew, one entry per CDR3 protein. The sample consists of about 52,000 distinct CDR3 sequences, approximately 52% of them appearing once. The sequenced sample was blood. The receptors stem from a woman in her 50s with Graves' ophthalmopathy.

This clonotype was recorded many times. The genes are TRBV5-1 and TRBJ1-3; TRBD1 agrees at 7 bases. The length of the CDR3 is 15 residues. Germline loops: CDR1 SGHRS, CDR2 YFSETQ. J was trimmed by 3 bases and V by 3 bases; bases with no gene match: 6. CDR3 sequence reads: CASSSDRVYGNTIYF. DNA for the CDR3: TGCGCCAGCAGCTCCGACAGGGTTTATGGAAACACCATATATTTT. Complete variable domain (other parts from reference TRBV5-1 and TRBJ1-3): KAGVTQTPRYLIKTRGQQVTLSCSPISGHRSVSWYQQTPGQGLQFLFEYFSETQRNKGNFPGRFSGRQFSNSRSEMNVSTLELGDSALYLCASSSDRVYGNTIYFGEGSWLTVV.

V gene TRBV24-1 combines with J gene TRBJ2-3, with 8 positions matching TRBD1. The germline gives CDR1 KGHDR, CDR2 SFDVKD. J was trimmed by 1 base and V by 3 bases; bases with no gene match: 2. The CDR3 loop spans 15 amino acids. The CDR3 reads CATSDQTGGTDTQYF. CDR3 in DNA: TGTGCCACCAGTGATCAGACAGGGGGCACAGATACGCAGTATTTT.

Judged by abundance, this clonotype is medium-sized. The rearrangement links TRBV29-1 to TRBJ2-1; no clear D gene. V was trimmed by 3 bases and J by 2 bases, leaving 2 bases between them. The CDR3 consists of 11 residues. In germline, CDR1 is SQVTM, CDR2 ANQGSEA. The CDR3 sequence is CSVDTYNEQFF. The CDR3 DNA reads as TGCAGCGTTGACACCTACAATGAGCAGTTCTTC.

This clonotype showed up many times. The chain couples TRBV2 to TRBJ1-5; D remains unclear. The germline CDR1 and CDR2 sequences are SNHLY and FYNNEI. There are 14 residues in the CDR3. Trimming took 7 bases from V and 6 from J, leaving 16 bases between them. Here the CDR3 reads CASMPARTGQPQHF. CDR3 nucleotide sequence: TGTGCCAGCATGCCCGCCCGAACGGGTCAGCCCCAGCATTTT.

This clonotype appeared a single time. This CDR3 is missing its conserved last phenylalanine or tryptophan, likely due to a read error. This chain connects TRBV19 to TRBJ1-5; D ambiguous. The CDR3 consists of 14 residues. CDR1 and CDR2 (germline): LNHDA, SQIVND (reference sequence). CDR3 sequence (DNA): TGTGCCAGTAAGAGAGGAAGTAGCGATCAGCCCCAGCATTAT. Residues: CASKRGSSDQPQHY.

Regarding this clonotype: Its ends do not fully match the called genes, so a read error is possible. CDR3 nucleotides: TGTGCCAGCAGCGTAGGTCCTAGCGGGAGCGCAGATACGCAGGATTTT. Its translation is CASSVGPSGSADTQDF. The chain couples TRBV9 to TRBJ2-3, with 10 bases identical to TRBD2. The CDR3 is made up of 16 amino acids. Germline V gene sequence: CDR1 SGDLS, CDR2 YYNGEE.

This clonotype appeared many times. The chain has TRBV6-1 and TRBJ2-7; TRBD1 might be the D (6 bases). This CDR3 contains 15 residues. Germline V gene sequence: CDR1 MNHNS, CDR2 SASEGT. Between the trimmed V and J ends, which lost 1 base and 0 bases, there was a span of 10 bases. CDR3 sequence (DNA): TGTGCCAGCAGTGAAGGTGGACAGTCCTCCTACGAGCAGTACTTC. It yields the protein CASSEGGQSSYEQYF.

There are many counts of this clonotype. This chain uses TRBV12-3 or TRBV12-4 with TRBJ2-5; D gene uncertain. This CDR3 is 13 amino acids long. Trimming took off 4 bases at V and 2 bases at J, with 8 bases between the two ends. DNA of the CDR3: TGTGCCAGCAGTTCGACCGGGCAAGAGACCCAGTACTTC. Translation: CASSSTGQETQYF.

The chain recombines TRBV9 with TRBJ2-7; no reliable D call. V dropped 3 bases and J dropped 3 bases, with 10 bases sitting between them. Germline CDR1 reads SGDLS; CDR2 reads YYNGEE. The CDR3 sequence is 13 residues long. CDR3 residues: CASSAAEGYEQYF. The CDR3 DNA reads TGTGCCAGCAGCGCCGCGGAAGGCTACGAGCAGTACTTC.

The table lists this clonotype with many counts. One end of the junction fails to match germline, which may point to a read error. The rearrangement joins TRBV5-8 to TRBJ1-4; D might be TRBD1 (5 bases). Germline CDR1 reads SGHTS; CDR2 reads YDEGEE. CDR3 length: 14 amino acids. CDR3 DNA sequence: TGTGCCACCAGCCGGGACTTACGGAATGAAAAACTGTTTTTT. It yields the protein CATSRDLRNEKLFF.

This clonotype was recorded many times. The rearrangement links TRBV11-3 to TRBJ1-3; TRBD1 matches 7 bases. There are 16 residues in the CDR3. Germline-derived CDR1 and CDR2 are SGHNT and YENEEA. Trimming at V came to 5 bases and at J to 4 bases, leaving 11 bases not matched to a gene. CDR3 sequence reads: CASSPGGQAPGNTIYF. The CDR3, as DNA: TGTGCCAGCAGCCCCGGTGGACAGGCACCGGGAAACACCATATATTTT.

The CDR3 coding sequence is TGTGCCAGCAGTTTTCGAGGGCAGGGATTGGATTCACCCCTCCACTTT. It is translated as CASSFRGQGLDSPLHF. The chain recombines TRBV28 with TRBJ1-6; the D gene is possibly TRBD1 (5 bases). There are 16 residues in the CDR3. The V end lost 3 bases, the J end lost 8 bases, and 17 bases lay between the germline ends. Germline V lookup: CDR1 MDHEN, CDR2 SYDVKM.

The gene calls are TRBV5-4 and TRBJ1-2, with 9 positions matching TRBD1. Germline V lookup: CDR1 SGHNT, CDR2 YYREEE (reference sequence). V trimming: 4 bases; J trimming: 8 bases; junction bases outside the gene matches: 24. The CDR3 sequence is 19 residues long. This CDR3 reads CASSQGVSGQGIRNKGYTF. DNA for the CDR3: TGTGCCAGCAGCCAAGGGGTATCAGGACAGGGGATAAGAAACAAGGGCTACACCTTC.

This clonotype was counted ten times or more. V gene TRBV4-1 combines with J gene TRBJ2-3; 8 bases match TRBD2. The V gene's germline CDR1 is MGHRA and CDR2 YSYEKL. V was pared by 7 bases and J by 3 bases, with 12 bases of the junction left unmatched. The CDR3 has 16 residues. The CDR3 DNA sequence: TGCGCCAGCAAGCCCCTCGCGGGGGGCCGGACAGATACGCAGTATTTT. It translates to CASKPLAGGRTDTQYF.

This clonotype came up once. Likely a read error: the CDR3 ends without its conserved phenylalanine or tryptophan. The DNA is omitted, as the CDR3 cannot be located on it reliably, and the CDR3 follows TCRdb's listing. V usage is TRBV9 and J usage is TRBJ1-3. Both ends counted, the CDR3 spans 8 residues. CDR1 is SGDLS and CDR2 is YYNGEE in the germline V gene. This chain's CDR3 is CASSDRGA.

This clonotype came up many times. V gene TRBV3-1 combines with J gene TRBJ1-2, with 7 bases matching TRBD1. Trimming at V came to 2 bases and at J to 7 bases, leaving 4 bases not matched to a gene. The CDR3 is made up of 13 amino acids. Germline CDR1 reads LGHDT; CDR2 reads YNNKEL (reference sequence). CDR3 loop: CASSQTGAIGYTF. In DNA, the CDR3 is TGTGCCAGCAGCCAAACAGGGGCGATTGGCTACACCTTC.